A selection of T cell receptor beta chains follows, all from one sample in a study of cytomegalovirus exposure and HLA in healthy donors. TCRdb's table, derived via immunoSEQ multiplex PCR, lists solely in-frame clones and lacks some. The sample records under 200,000 clones, roughly 84% being singletons. Specimen: PBMCs. These receptor sequences come from a boy between 5 and 17 years old in good health and CMV-seronegative. Each CDR3 is given with its conserved first and last residue. Fields, in order: CDR3 protein, V gene, J gene, D gene. D genes are given only for firm matches.

CDR3 protein: CASSEQGTYEQYF
V gene: TRBV6-1
J gene: TRBJ2-7
D gene: NA

CDR3 protein: CASSSFAASGGWAYEQYF
V gene: TRBV27
J gene: TRBJ2-7
D gene: TRBD2

CDR3 protein: CSVVGLAGESSYNEQFF
V gene: TRBV29-1
J gene: TRBJ2-1
D gene: TRBD2

CDR3 protein: CASSDGQVYGYTF
V gene: TRBV10-2
J gene: TRBJ1-2
D gene: TRBD1

CDR3 protein: CASRGQPTNEKLFF
V gene: TRBV6-5
J gene: TRBJ1-4
D gene: NA

CDR3 protein: CASTPAGRPYGYTF
V gene: TRBV27
J gene: TRBJ1-2
D gene: NA

CDR3 protein: CASSPEGQGLGGYTF
V gene: TRBV18
J gene: TRBJ1-2
D gene: TRBD1

CDR3 protein: CATSVYTRTPDYEQYF
V gene: TRBV15
J gene: TRBJ2-7
D gene: NA

CDR3 protein: CASSSSGIKDEQFF
V gene: TRBV7-9
J gene: TRBJ2-1
D gene: NA

CDR3 protein: CAWSPWGDYGYTF
V gene: TRBV30
J gene: TRBJ1-2
D gene: NA

CDR3 protein: CASSPPSGRVGGELFF
V gene: TRBV5-1
J gene: TRBJ2-2
D gene: TRBD2

CDR3 protein: CASSPPGETQYF
V gene: TRBV5-4
J gene: TRBJ2-5
D gene: NA

CDR3 protein: CASSVALGSGDTEAFF
V gene: TRBV9
J gene: TRBJ1-1
D gene: NA

CDR3 protein: CASSFRLAGGQETQYF
V gene: TRBV5-4
J gene: TRBJ2-5
D gene: TRBD2

CDR3 protein: CASRVRYGYGYTF
V gene: TRBV27
J gene: TRBJ1-2
D gene: NA

CDR3 protein: CASSGPGQGQETQYF
V gene: TRBV2
J gene: TRBJ2-5
D gene: TRBD1

CDR3 protein: CASTPWGLAGSYEQYF
V gene: TRBV2
J gene: TRBJ2-7
D gene: TRBD2

CDR3 protein: CASSAGAGNNEQFF
V gene: TRBV2
J gene: TRBJ2-1
D gene: NA

CDR3 protein: CASSDTSSYEQYF
V gene: TRBV19
J gene: TRBJ2-7
D gene: NA

CDR3 protein: CASSYSRFGNTEAFF
V gene: TRBV6-5
J gene: TRBJ1-1
D gene: NA

CDR3 protein: CASSSGGNGEKLFF
V gene: TRBV5-1
J gene: TRBJ1-4
D gene: TRBD1

CDR3 protein: CASSLRRGGTDTQYF
V gene: TRBV11-2
J gene: TRBJ2-3
D gene: TRBD2

CDR3 protein: CASSLPSPSGERGQFF
V gene: TRBV7-8
J gene: TRBJ2-1
D gene: TRBD2

CDR3 protein: CASSQSRGSGVYNEQFF
V gene: TRBV4-2
J gene: TRBJ2-1
D gene: TRBD2

CDR3 protein: CASSLSSGSVGTEAFF
V gene: TRBV27
J gene: TRBJ1-1
D gene: NA

CDR3 protein: CASKGLDRGPGELFF
V gene: TRBV28
J gene: TRBJ2-2
D gene: TRBD1

CDR3 protein: CASSEIAGLTDTQYF
V gene: TRBV6-1
J gene: TRBJ2-3
D gene: NA

CDR3 protein: CASSASSGARTDTQYF
V gene: TRBV7-8
J gene: TRBJ2-3
D gene: TRBD2

CDR3 protein: CASSLGTGYGYTF
V gene: TRBV27
J gene: TRBJ1-2
D gene: TRBD1

CDR3 protein: CASSGGHSANTGELFF
V gene: TRBV9
J gene: TRBJ2-2
D gene: NA

CDR3 protein: CASSAQGWGTEAFF
V gene: TRBV7-9
J gene: TRBJ1-1
D gene: NA

CDR3 protein: CASTGAGTGGRLFF
V gene: TRBV25-1
J gene: TRBJ1-4
D gene: TRBD1

CDR3 protein: CASSLAAGGTEAFF
V gene: TRBV13
J gene: TRBJ1-1
D gene: NA

CDR3 protein: CASSSVANTEAFF
V gene: TRBV11-3
J gene: TRBJ1-1
D gene: NA

CDR3 protein: CAWSIATGRSYNEQFF
V gene: TRBV30
J gene: TRBJ2-1
D gene: TRBD1

CDR3 protein: CASRLELRGTGNTIYF
V gene: TRBV12-2
J gene: TRBJ1-3
D gene: NA

CDR3 protein: CASSERGGNTIYF
V gene: TRBV6-1
J gene: TRBJ1-3
D gene: NA

CDR3 protein: CAWSWTGARSYNSPLHF
V gene: TRBV30
J gene: TRBJ1-6
D gene: TRBD1

CDR3 protein: CASSEGQTNYGYTF
V gene: TRBV9
J gene: TRBJ1-2
D gene: TRBD1

CDR3 protein: CASSPSGTYEQYF
V gene: TRBV4-2
J gene: TRBJ2-7
D gene: NA

CDR3 protein: CASSQDPVSGRLEQYF
V gene: TRBV4-2
J gene: TRBJ2-7
D gene: TRBD2

CDR3 protein: CASRNGGEGYEQYF
V gene: TRBV7-8
J gene: TRBJ2-7
D gene: TRBD2

CDR3 protein: CASSLFAGGADTQYF
V gene: TRBV27
J gene: TRBJ2-3
D gene: TRBD2

CDR3 protein: CASSWGSHNEQFF
V gene: TRBV7-9
J gene: TRBJ2-1
D gene: NA

CDR3 protein: CASSIGTAYEQYF
V gene: TRBV5-1
J gene: TRBJ2-7
D gene: TRBD1

CDR3 protein: CASSLPGYQETQYF
V gene: TRBV5-6
J gene: TRBJ2-5
D gene: NA

CDR3 protein: CASRPSGRGEKLFF
V gene: TRBV6-5
J gene: TRBJ1-4
D gene: NA

CDR3 protein: CASSQDWQGNYGYTF
V gene: TRBV4-3
J gene: TRBJ1-2
D gene: NA

CDR3 protein: CAITRTDTDTQYF
V gene: TRBV10-3
J gene: TRBJ2-3
D gene: NA

CDR3 protein: CAWSAGGNYGYTF
V gene: TRBV30
J gene: TRBJ1-2
D gene: NA

CDR3 protein: CASITKGGYFQPQHF
V gene: TRBV6-1
J gene: TRBJ1-5
D gene: NA